The clone carrying this TCR beta chain was counted many times. What it binds is not known. Ophthalmopathy patients all had a Clinical Activity Score of at least 3, a NOSPECS grade of at least 4 and disease under 3 months old. The CDR3 regions of TCR beta were amplified from RNA transcripts. TCR CDR3 regions were first amplified by RT-PCR with HTBI primers. TCRdb reprocessed the multiplex PCR reads with MiXCR, giving one entry per CDR3 protein. The sample includes roughly 500,000 distinct CDR3 sequences, about 16% of them seen just once. This sample stems from a study of T cells in Graves' hyperthyroidism and ophthalmopathy. Study-wide context: Blood from the periphery was taken at initial diagnosis, before any treatment.

The length of the CDR3 is 14 residues. V lost 7 bases and J 6 bases, leaving 16 bases between the germline ends. Germline CDR1 is SGHAT and CDR2 is FQNNGV. Overall study results and limits: Most thyroid clonotypes expanded above 0.001 appeared in blood too.

The chain employs TRBV11-2 and TRBJ2-1, with D perhaps matching TRBD1 (7 bases). The receptor was derived from a woman younger than 45 with Graves' ophthalmopathy. The sequenced material came from blood. The CDR3 protein is CASNFGGQTNEQFF. For the CDR3, the DNA is TGTGCCAGCAACTTCGGGGGACAGACCAATGAGCAGTTCTTC.